What follows are 29 T cell receptor beta chains derived from one specimen sequenced in a study of T-cell memory formation after mild COVID-19. One entry per CDR3 protein results from TCRdb running MiXCR on the 5' RACE reads. The sample has some 210,000 distinct CDR3 sequences; about 11% are singletons. Sequencing used PBMCs or a T cell subset sorted from them (not recorded which). The source is a man aged 18 to 30 who had mild COVID-19 (a few samples of this study predate the infection). Cell type and time point are not known.

This clonotype was found a few times. The genes are TRBV6-6 and TRBJ1-1, with 7 bases that match TRBD1. The CDR3 spans 13 residues. V lost 6 bases to trimming and J lost 10 bases; unmatched junction nucleotides: 11. The V gene's germline CDR1 is MNHNY and CDR2 SVGAGI (reference sequence). CDR3 sequence (DNA): TGTGCCAGCAGAGCCAGGACAGGAGGGTCAGCTTTCTTT. It yields the protein CASRARTGGSAFF.

This clonotype has a handful of counts. This chain uses TRBV3-1 with TRBJ1-2, with 8 bases matching TRBD1. This CDR3 contains 15 residues. The ends lost 0 bases at V and 5 bases at J; junction bases unmatched: 5. From germline, CDR1 is LGHDT and CDR2 YNNKEL (reference sequence). In nucleotides, the CDR3 is TGTGCCAGCAGCCAAGATGCCGGACAGGGATATGGCTACACCTTC. Translation gives CASSQDAGQGYGYTF. The full variable domain, its missing parts supplied by reference TRBV3-1 and TRBJ1-2, is DTAVSQTPKYLVTQMGNDKSIKCEQNLGHDTMYWYKQDSKKFLKIMFSYNNKELIINETVPNRFSPKSPDKAHLNLHINSLELGDSAVYFCASSQDAGQGYGYTFGSGTRLTVV.

This clonotype was counted ten times or more. The chain uses TRBV29-1 and TRBJ2-2; D possibly corresponds to TRBD1 (6 bases). CDR3 size: 15 residues. The germline V gene encodes CDR1 SQVTM and CDR2 ANQGSEA. The V end was cut by 4 bases, the J end by 3 bases, with 15 bases between. The CDR3 nucleotides read TGCAGCGTTGTATGGGGGCAGACTCACACCGGGGAGCTGTTTTTT. It translates to CSVVWGQTHTGELFF.

V is TRBV18 and J is TRBJ2-7; 11 bases agree with TRBD2. CDR3 length: 13 residues. Germline-derived CDR1 and CDR2 are KGHSH and LQKENI. J gave up 6 bases and V 4 bases, and 2 bases lay outside the gene matches. CDR3 nucleotides: TGTGCCAGCTCACGTGGGACTAGCGGCGAGCAGTACGTC. Translated: CASSRGTSGEQYV.

This clonotype was counted between two and nine times. The chain is built from TRBV7-9 and TRBJ2-3; TRBD2 agrees at 12 bases. Germline loops: CDR1 SEHNR, CDR2 FQNEAQ (reference sequence). V dropped 3 bases and J dropped 4; count of bases not matched to a gene: 2. The CDR3 has 15 residues. CDR3: CASSFSSGGADTQYF. In DNA form, the CDR3 reads TGTGCCAGCAGCTTTTCTAGCGGGGGGGCAGATACGCAGTATTTT.

This clonotype is deemed medium-sized. This chain links TRBV7-2 with TRBJ2-5, with 7 positions matching TRBD2. CDR3 length: 16 residues. V was clipped by 5 bases and J by 1 base; unmatched bases: 10. Germline loops: CDR1 SGHTA, CDR2 FQGNSA. CDR3 in DNA: TGTGCCAGCAGCGCCGTGGGAGGGGTTAGCCAAGAGACCCAGTACTTC. Translated, it gives CASSAVGGVSQETQYF.

The rearrangement links TRBV23-1 to TRBJ2-5, with D maybe TRBD1 (6 bases). TRBV23-1 is recorded as an ORF, its role being uncertain. This CDR3 spans 14 amino acids. Trimming removed 3 bases from V and 6 bases from J, with 14 bases in between. The CDR3 sequence is CASSHYRVSKTQYF. The CDR3 nucleotides are TGCGCCAGCAGTCACTACAGGGTATCGAAGACCCAGTACTTC.

J is TRBJ2-5 and V is TRBV2; either TRBD1 or TRBD2 may supply D (5 bases each). Germline values: CDR1 SNHLY, CDR2 FYNNEI. The CDR3 is 13 amino acids. The V end lost 8 bases, the J end lost 4 bases, and 14 bases lay between the germline ends. Here the CDR3 DNA reads TGTGCCAGCGGCGAGGCAGGGAGAGAGACCCAGTACTTC. Protein sequence: CASGEAGRETQYF. The variable domain in full, with the rest retrieved from reference TRBV2 and TRBJ2-5, is EPEVTQTPSHQVTQMGQEVILRCVPISNHLYFYWYRQILGQKVEFLVSFYNNEISEKSEIFDDQFSVERPDGSNFTLKIRSTKLEDSAMYFCASGEAGRETQYFGPGTRLLVL.

The chain carries TRBV5-1 and TRBJ2-2, with TRBD1 identical over 7 bases. Germline V lookup: CDR1 SGHRS, CDR2 YFSETQ. The CDR3 has 14 residues. The junction had 4 bases not matched to a gene; V was cut back by 4 bases and J by 4 bases. The CDR3 protein is CASSPRQGTGELFF. DNA for the CDR3: TGCGCCAGCAGCCCGCGACAGGGCACCGGGGAGCTGTTTTTT.

V gene TRBV24-1 combines with J gene TRBJ1-5, with 7 bases fitting TRBD1. Germline-derived CDR1 and CDR2 are KGHDR and SFDVKD. The V segment lost 3 bases and the J segment 7 bases; nucleotides outside the gene matches: 8. The CDR3 has 15 residues. CDR3 loop: CATSDRQGPKQPQHF. CDR3 nucleotides: TGTGCCACCAGTGATAGACAGGGACCGAAGCAGCCCCAGCATTTT.

This chain joins TRBV12-3 or TRBV12-4 and TRBJ1-2; D gene ambiguous. V was shortened by 0 bases and J by 5 bases, with 16 bases between the two germline ends. The CDR3 runs to 16 residues. The CDR3 reads CASSLAQGAAGYGYTF. Written as DNA, the CDR3 is TGTGCCAGCAGTTTAGCGCAAGGCGCAGCCGGGTATGGCTACACCTTC.

A few counts support this clonotype. V and J are TRBV20-1 and TRBJ2-1; 13 nucleotides line up with TRBD2. Germline assignment: CDR1 DFQATT and CDR2 SNEGSKA (reference sequence). The CDR3 length is 14 residues. The V and J ends lost 6 bases and 4 bases, in that order; junction bases with no gene match: 3. In DNA, the CDR3 is TGCAGTGCCCAGACTAGCGGGGGGTACAATGAGCAGTTCTTC. It translates to CSAQTSGGYNEQFF.

There are a few counts of this clonotype. The chain carries TRBV6-5 and TRBJ1-6; D call uncertain. V lost 3 bases, J lost 10 bases, and 10 bases lay in between. CDR1 MNHEY and CDR2 SVGAGI come from the germline V gene. The CDR3 loop spans 13 amino acids. The CDR3 nucleotides read TGTGCCAGCAGTTATAGTCTGGAATCACCCCTCCACTTT. Residues: CASSYSLESPLHF.

This clonotype came up a few times. The chain has TRBV28 and TRBJ2-5, with TRBD2 identical over 10 bases. Trimming cost V 4 bases and J 5 bases; bases outside gene matches: 10. Germline lookup yields CDR1 MDHEN and CDR2 SYDVKM. This CDR3 has 16 amino acids. The DNA of the CDR3 is TGTGCCAGCAGTTCCCCACAAGCGGGGGGGTTGGAGACCCAGTACTTC. Protein sequence: CASSSPQAGGLETQYF.

This clonotype was recorded many times. The rearrangement joins TRBV15 to TRBJ2-1; D could derive from TRBD1 or TRBD2 (5 bases each). V was pared by 1 base and J by 6 bases, with 10 bases between. The CDR3 extends over 14 amino acids. Germline V CDR1 and CDR2: LNHNV, YYDKDF (reference sequence). The CDR3 bases are TGTGCCACCAGCAGAGTAGGGGCGGGCAATGAGCAGTTCTTC. Residues: CATSRVGAGNEQFF.

This clonotype has at least ten counts. V gene TRBV7-9 combines with J gene TRBJ1-1; 7 nucleotides line up with TRBD1. The V gene end was trimmed by 5 bases and the J gene end by 3 bases; junction bases not matched to a gene: 6. The CDR3 covers 14 residues. From germline, CDR1 is SEHNR and CDR2 FQNEAQ (reference sequence). CDR3 loop: CASSPRQGDTEAFF. The CDR3 DNA reads as TGTGCCAGCAGCCCCCGACAGGGTGACACTGAAGCTTTCTTT.

The rearrangement links TRBV7-2 to TRBJ2-2; D perhaps matches TRBD1 (5 bases). The CDR3 runs to 16 residues. Germline-derived CDR1 and CDR2 are SGHTA and FQGNSA. Trimming removed 5 bases at V and 2 bases at J, with 15 bases between. The DNA of the CDR3 is TGTGCCAGCAGCCCCATGGGCAGGGCTAACACCGGGGAGCTGTTTTTT. Residues: CASSPMGRANTGELFF.

The table lists this clonotype with many counts. This chain links TRBV5-1 with TRBJ2-5; 12 positions agree with TRBD2. Per germline, CDR1 SGHRS and CDR2 YFSETQ. V shed 0 bases and J 5 bases; nucleotides not matched to a gene: 5. The CDR3 contains 16 residues. The CDR3 DNA is TGCGCCAGCAGCTTGGACCTAGCGGGGGGGCCGGAGACCCAGTACTTC. The encoded protein is CASSLDLAGGPETQYF. Using reference TRBV5-1 and TRBJ2-5 for the parts outside the CDR3, the full variable domain is KAGVTQTPRYLIKTRGQQVTLSCSPISGHRSVSWYQQTPGQGLQFLFEYFSETQRNKGNFPGRFSGRQFSNSRSEMNVSTLELGDSALYLCASSLDLAGGPETQYFGPGTRLLVL.

This clonotype was seen a handful of times. V and J are TRBV2 and TRBJ2-5; D may be TRBD2 (6 bases). Germline V gene lookup returns CDR1 SNHLY and CDR2 FYNNEI. The germline V and J ends were trimmed by 4 bases and 0 bases, with 6 bases remaining between them. The length of the CDR3 is 13 residues. CDR3 sequence: CASSGDYQETQYF. The CDR3 DNA is TGTGCCAGCAGTGGGGACTACCAAGAGACCCAGTACTTC. The full variable domain, in which reference TRBV2 and TRBJ2-5 provide the parts outside the CDR3, is EPEVTQTPSHQVTQMGQEVILRCVPISNHLYFYWYRQILGQKVEFLVSFYNNEISEKSEIFDDQFSVERPDGSNFTLKIRSTKLEDSAMYFCASSGDYQETQYFGPGTRLLVL.

This clonotype was observed a handful of times. The rearrangement uses TRBV5-1 and TRBJ1-5; D perhaps matches TRBD1 (6 bases). This CDR3 is 15 amino acids long. V lost 0 bases and J lost 3, with 10 bases in between. Germline CDR1 is SGHRS and CDR2 is YFSETQ. The CDR3 spells CASSLGDTNNQPQHF. The CDR3 DNA follows: TGCGCCAGCAGCTTGGGGGACACAAACAATCAGCCCCAGCATTTT.

The chain is built from TRBV10-3 and TRBJ1-2; D ambiguous. The germline V and J ends were trimmed by 2 bases and 5 bases, with 9 bases remaining between them. The CDR3 is made up of 13 amino acids. Germline CDR1 is ENHRY and CDR2 is SYGVKD. The CDR3 sequence: CAISEEQSYGYTF. The CDR3 nucleotides are TGTGCCATCAGTGAGGAACAGTCATATGGCTACACCTTC.

The V gene is TRBV5-1, the J gene TRBJ1-4; D is undetermined. Between the trimmed V and J ends, which lost 0 bases and 7 bases, there was a span of 7 bases. The CDR3 totals 13 residues. Germline assignment: CDR1 SGHRS and CDR2 YFSETQ. In DNA form, the CDR3 reads TGCGCCAGCAGCTTGGCCATGAGTGAAAAACTGTTTTTT. As protein: CASSLAMSEKLFF. Filled out from reference TRBV5-1 and TRBJ1-4, the complete variable domain reads KAGVTQTPRYLIKTRGQQVTLSCSPISGHRSVSWYQQTPGQGLQFLFEYFSETQRNKGNFPGRFSGRQFSNSRSEMNVSTLELGDSALYLCASSLAMSEKLFFGSGTQLSVL.

There are a few counts of this clonotype. CDR3 coding DNA: TGCGCCAGCAGCTCCACTAGCGGAGCGACCGGGGAGCTGTTTTTT. Protein product: CASSSTSGATGELFF. V gene TRBV5-1 combines with J gene TRBJ2-2, with TRBD2 identical over 8 bases. Germline V gene data show CDR1 as SGHRS and CDR2 as YFSETQ. Trimming at V came to 3 bases and at J to 5 bases, leaving 6 bases not matched to a gene. CDR3 length: 15 residues. Variable domain in full (rest from reference TRBV5-1 and TRBJ2-2): KAGVTQTPRYLIKTRGQQVTLSCSPISGHRSVSWYQQTPGQGLQFLFEYFSETQRNKGNFPGRFSGRQFSNSRSEMNVSTLELGDSALYLCASSSTSGATGELFFGEGSRLTVL.

This clonotype has more than one count but fewer than ten. Relative to the germline gene, one junction end is altered; a read error may explain this. The chain couples TRBV28 to TRBJ1-2; D remains unclear. Germline lookup yields CDR1 MDHEN and CDR2 SYDVKM. The CDR3 length is 12 residues. The CDR3 loop reads CASSEPRHWTSF. In DNA, the CDR3 is TGTGCCAGCAGTGAGCCCCGGCACTGGACCTCGTTC.

This clonotype has just a few counts. The V call is TRBV5-1, the J call TRBJ1-1; 7 bases match TRBD1. V shed 0 bases and J 2 bases; nucleotides not matched to a gene: 4. CDR3 length equals 15 residues. Germline V gene lookup returns CDR1 SGHRS and CDR2 YFSETQ. CDR3 region: CASSLGTGANTEAFF. The CDR3 bases are TGCGCCAGCAGCTTGGGGACAGGAGCAAACACTGAAGCTTTCTTT.

This clonotype was picked up many times. The V call is TRBV5-1, the J call TRBJ2-1, with D tentatively TRBD1 (6 bases). V was shortened by 4 bases and J by 8 bases, with 22 bases between the two germline ends. The germline V gene has CDR1 SGHRS and CDR2 YFSETQ. The CDR3 runs to 16 residues. CDR3 nucleotides: TGCGCCAGCAGCCCTCACCGCCGGGACACAGTCGATGAGCAGTTCTTC. Amino acids: CASSPHRRDTVDEQFF.

The J gene is TRBJ2-7, the V gene TRBV5-4, with D hard to call. Between the trimmed V and J ends, which lost 4 bases and 3 bases, there was a span of 11 bases. This CDR3 is 13 amino acids long. From germline, CDR1 is SGHNT and CDR2 YYREEE (reference sequence). The CDR3 here is CASSIGPYYEQYV. The CDR3 nucleotides read TGTGCCAGCAGCATTGGACCCTACTACGAGCAGTACGTC.

The sample holds many counts of this clonotype. The gene calls are TRBV20-1 and TRBJ2-1; 8 nucleotides align to TRBD2. The CDR3 covers 14 residues. V shed 7 bases and J 3 bases; nucleotides not matched to a gene: 8. Looked up from germline, CDR1 is DFQATT and CDR2 is SNEGSKA (reference sequence). The CDR3 DNA reads TGCAGTGTCCCGATAAGCGGGGGCTACAATGAGCAGTTCTTC. This gives the protein CSVPISGGYNEQFF.

This clonotype was picked up a small number of times. The chain recombines TRBV12-3 or TRBV12-4 with TRBJ2-6; D is unresolved. The CDR3 is 17 amino acids. V dropped 2 bases and J dropped 2 bases, with 13 bases sitting between them. CDR3 protein: CASSLTVQGAGANVLTF. For the CDR3, the DNA is TGTGCCAGCAGTTTAACAGTTCAAGGAGCTGGGGCCAACGTCCTGACTTTC.